The 18 T cell receptor beta chains presented below share a single source sample, sequenced in a study of a mutant IDH1 vaccine in newly diagnosed glioma. The antigens these receptors bind are not known. Clones were read by immunoSEQ multiplex PCR, and TCRdb kept only the in-frame ones, dropping some. The profile shows 25,000 to 30,000 clones, about four fifths of them singletons. Time point denoted: week 35, safety follow-up. One vaccine dose held 300 ug of mutant IDH1 20-mer peptide and came with topical imiquimod. Sample: PBMCs, taken from a glioma patient whose treatment included an IDH1 peptide vaccine. These receptor sequences come from a man in his forties or fifties with glioma.

The CDR3 region is CASSESVTGGYEQYF. CDR3 nucleotide sequence: TGTGCCAGCAGTGAAAGTGTGACAGGGGGGTACGAGCAGTACTTC. This chain joins TRBV6-1 and TRBJ2-7; 9 nucleotides match TRBD1. With V trimmed by 2 bases and J by 4 bases, 6 bases remained unmatched. Germline V CDR1 and CDR2: MNHNS, SASEGT. This CDR3 region has 15 residues.

The chain links TRBV6-1 to TRBJ2-1; possibly TRBD2 for D (6 bases). This CDR3 has 14 residues. Trimming removed 8 bases from V and 4 bases from J, with 15 bases in between. Germline lookup yields CDR1 MNHNS and CDR2 SASEGT. CDR3 DNA sequence: TGTGCCAGCCGGCAGGGAGGCCAATACAATGAGCAGTTCTTC. This gives the protein CASRQGGQYNEQFF.

The rearrangement joins TRBV9 to TRBJ2-2, with D hard to call. Trimming removed 4 bases at V and 4 bases at J, with 14 bases between. Germline loops: CDR1 SGDLS, CDR2 YYNGEE. The CDR3 runs to 15 residues. Here the CDR3 reads CASSLGDYGTGELFF. In nucleotides, the CDR3 is TGTGCCAGCAGCTTAGGAGATTACGGCACCGGGGAGCTGTTTTTT. The whole variable domain, filled in from reference TRBV9 and TRBJ2-2, reads DSGVTQTPKHLITATGQRVTLRCSPRSGDLSVYWYQQSLDQGLQFLIQYYNGEERAKGNILERFSAQQFPDLHSELNLSSLELGDSALYFCASSLGDYGTGELFFGEGSRLTVL.

CDR3 protein: CASSQGSDGTGELFF. Here the CDR3 DNA reads TGCGCCAGCAGCCAAGGTAGCGACGGGACCGGGGAGCTGTTTTTT. The chain is built from TRBV4-3 and TRBJ2-2, with D possibly TRBD2 on 5 matching bases. The CDR3 contains 15 residues. In germline, CDR1 is LGHNA, CDR2 YSLEER. V lost 1 base, J lost 5 bases, and 11 bases lay in between.

The CDR3 DNA is TGTGCCAGCAGTCCGCGGGACTATGAGACCCAGTACTTC. This codes for CASSPRDYETQYF. The V and J genes are TRBV27 and TRBJ2-5; 7 bases line up with TRBD2. The germline CDR1 and CDR2 sequences are MNHEY and SMNVEV (reference sequence). Germline trimming cut 5 bases from V and 5 bases from J; bases unmatched to any gene: 5. This CDR3 has 13 residues.

This clone has a handful of counts. V usage is TRBV5-1 and J usage is TRBJ2-7; 8 bases fit TRBD1. The ends lost 0 bases at V and 2 bases at J; junction bases unmatched: 7. CDR3 size: 16 residues. Germline V gene sequence: CDR1 SGHRS, CDR2 YFSETQ. DNA for the CDR3: TGCGCCAGCAGCTTGGCCGCGACAGGGGACGCCTACGAGCAGTACTTC. As protein: CASSLAATGDAYEQYF.

The J gene is TRBJ1-1, the V gene TRBV7-7, with 7 bases aligning to TRBD1. V gave up 5 bases and J gave up 1 base; unmatched junction bases: 1. Germline loops: CDR1 SSHAT, CDR2 FNYEAQ (reference sequence). This CDR3 has 13 amino acids. The CDR3 sequence: CASSRDRNTEAFF. The DNA of the CDR3 is TGTGCCAGCAGCCGGGACAGGAACACTGAAGCTTTCTTT.

The rearrangement joins TRBV7-2 to TRBJ2-7; the match to TRBD2 covers 13 bases. V gave up 3 bases and J gave up 5 bases; unmatched junction bases: 1. The CDR3 has 14 amino acids. Germline V gene sequence: CDR1 SGHTA, CDR2 FQGNSA. CDR3 sequence: CASSLTSGRNEQYF. In DNA, the CDR3 is TGTGCCAGCAGCTTGACTAGCGGGAGGAACGAGCAGTACTTC.

The chain carries TRBV2 and TRBJ2-7, with 9 positions matching TRBD1. The CDR3 has 14 residues. The V gene's germline CDR1 is SNHLY and CDR2 FYNNEI. V shed 6 bases, J shed 2 bases, and the junction held 5 bases outside the gene matches. In DNA form, the CDR3 reads TGTGCCAGCAGGATGACAGGGGGAGCCTACGAGCAGTACTTC. Translation gives CASRMTGGAYEQYF.

The chain uses TRBV5-1 and TRBJ2-3; a possible D gene is TRBD1 (5 bases). The V gene's germline CDR1 is SGHRS and CDR2 YFSETQ. The CDR3 length is 15 residues. The germline V and J ends were trimmed by 4 bases and 0 bases, with 12 bases remaining between them. Here the CDR3 DNA reads TGCGCCAGCAGCCCTGCCCAGGGCAGCACAGATACGCAGTATTTT. This gives the protein CASSPAQGSTDTQYF.

The chain has TRBV7-2 and TRBJ2-1; D assignment may be TRBD1 or TRBD2 (5 bases each). Trimming cost V 1 base and J 5 bases, with 12 bases left between them. Germline loops: CDR1 SGHTA, CDR2 FQGNSA. The CDR3 is 15 amino acids. The CDR3: CASSLGGGLNNEQFF. The CDR3 DNA follows: TGTGCCAGCAGCTTAGGGGGCGGGCTAAACAATGAGCAGTTCTTC. Supplemented by reference TRBV7-2 and TRBJ2-1, the full variable domain reads GAGVSQSPSNKVTEKGKDVELRCDPISGHTALYWYRQSLGQGLEFLIYFQGNSAPDKSGLPSDRFSAERTGGSVSTLTIQRTQQEDSAVYLCASSLGGGLNNEQFFGPGTRLTVL.

The rearrangement joins TRBV18 to TRBJ1-2; D may be TRBD1 (5 bases). The germline V gene encodes CDR1 KGHSH and CDR2 LQKENI. There are 14 residues in the CDR3. Trimming removed 3 bases from V and 2 bases from J, with 10 bases in between. CDR3 sequence: CASSPKGQNYGYTF. CDR3 sequence (DNA): TGTGCCAGCTCACCCAAGGGGCAGAACTATGGCTACACCTTC.

The chain joins TRBV4-1 to TRBJ1-1, with a tentative D call TRBD1 (6 bases). The CDR3 covers 15 residues. V was trimmed by 1 base and J by 5 bases, leaving 14 bases between them. The germline V gene has CDR1 MGHRA and CDR2 YSYEKL. The CDR3, as DNA: TGCGCCAGCAGCCAAGGTTCAGGGACACAGACTGAAGCTTTCTTT. Encoded protein: CASSQGSGTQTEAFF.

This chain links TRBV4-1 with TRBJ2-3; D unclear. V lost 1 base and J 6 bases, leaving 2 bases between the germline ends. CDR1 and CDR2 from the germline V gene are MGHRA and YSYEKL. The CDR3 is made up of 11 amino acids. The CDR3 sequence: CASSQADTQYF. The CDR3 DNA follows: TGCGCCAGCAGCCAAGCCGATACGCAGTATTTT.

The J gene is TRBJ2-2, the V gene TRBV5-1, with a weak D call TRBD2 (6 bases). Germline assignment: CDR1 SGHRS and CDR2 YFSETQ. CDR3 length: 16 residues. V was trimmed by 3 bases and J by 3 bases, leaving 15 bases between them. For the CDR3, the DNA is TGCGCCAGCAGCTGGGCCCGGGGGAGAGACACCGGGGAGCTGTTTTTT. It encodes CASSWARGRDTGELFF.

This sequence joins TRBV6-5 and TRBJ2-5, with 7 bases aligning to TRBD2. Germline CDR1 reads MNHEY; CDR2 reads SVGAGI. This CDR3 is 14 amino acids long. J lost 5 bases, V lost 0 bases, and 3 bases had no gene match. The CDR3 coding sequence is TGTGCCAGCAGTTACTCCGGGGGGATGGAGACCCAGTACTTC. Amino acids: CASSYSGGMETQYF.

As DNA, the CDR3 is TGTGCCAGCAGTGAGGCGTCCAACTCCTACGAGCAGTACTTC. This codes for CASSEASNSYEQYF. The chain has TRBV6-1 and TRBJ2-7; D is uncertain. CDR1 is MNHNS and CDR2 is SASEGT in the germline V gene. The V end lost 3 bases, the J end lost 0 bases, and 9 bases lay between the germline ends. The CDR3 contains 14 residues.

CDR3 DNA: TGTGCCAGCAGTCGGGCGGGAGGAGTTAAAGAGACCCAGTACTTC. Translation: CASSRAGGVKETQYF. The J gene is TRBJ2-5, the V gene TRBV7-2; 8 nucleotides line up with TRBD2. V shed 6 bases, J shed 3 bases, and the junction held 9 bases outside the gene matches. The germline V gene has CDR1 SGHTA and CDR2 FQGNSA. CDR3 size: 15 residues.